This T cell receptor beta chain emerged from a study of graft-versus-host responses after intestinal transplantation. For the study at large: Tacrolimus and steroids were given for about 3 years to all recipients after anti-thymocyte globulin induction.

The V end lost 2 bases, the J end lost 5 bases, and 18 bases lay between the germline ends. Germline-derived CDR1 and CDR2 are SGHAT and FQNNGV. This CDR3 region has 16 residues. Concerning this clone: Its target is unknown.

The assay was immunoSEQ multiplex PCR, and TCRdb's table has in-frame clones only and misses some. The sample gives roughly 90,000 clones, 75% to 95% of which show up once; approximately 0.33% is in the top ten. Whole-study results and caveats: Researchers found GvH clones in recipient marrow, and some showed up first in ileum or blood. Those patients showing graft-donor T cell macrochimerism displayed high graft-versus-host to host-versus-graft clonal ratios in allografts.

This receptor was obtained from a human donor who was the organ donor for an intestinal transplant. The chain recombines TRBV11-2 with TRBJ1-2; D remains unclear. Sequenced here: unstimulated CD4+ T cells sorted from spleen or lymph node cells, sampled before transplant. DNA for the CDR3: TGTGCCAGCAGCTTATCCCTGAGAAAAAAATCGTATGGCTACACCTTC. Residues: CASSLSLRKKSYGYTF.